The T cell receptor beta chain under discussion was sequenced for a study of radiotherapy plus CTLA-4 blockade in lung cancer. Comments on this clone: Its specificity is unknown.

Profiled with immunoSEQ multiplex PCR; TCRdb holds only in-frame clones, not every one. Here the sample spans more than 40,000 clones, roughly four fifths being singletons. Study-wide findings and caveats: Following radiotherapy plus ipilimumab, tumor-derived TCR clones expanded in the blood.

Sequences were derived from peripheral blood, sampled from a patient treated with radiotherapy plus ipilimumab. The receptor was isolated from a human donor with non-small cell lung cancer who had a complete response to radiotherapy plus ipilimumab.

CDR3 nucleotide sequence: TGCGCCAGCAGCACGACAGGGGGCGGAGGCGCTGAAGCTTTCTTT. Its protein is CASSTTGGGGAEAFF. V usage is TRBV5-1 and J usage is TRBJ1-1; 10 positions match TRBD1. CDR1 SGHRS and CDR2 YFSETQ come from the germline V gene. The V and J ends lost 4 bases and 6 bases, in that order; junction bases with no gene match: 9. The CDR3 contains 15 residues.